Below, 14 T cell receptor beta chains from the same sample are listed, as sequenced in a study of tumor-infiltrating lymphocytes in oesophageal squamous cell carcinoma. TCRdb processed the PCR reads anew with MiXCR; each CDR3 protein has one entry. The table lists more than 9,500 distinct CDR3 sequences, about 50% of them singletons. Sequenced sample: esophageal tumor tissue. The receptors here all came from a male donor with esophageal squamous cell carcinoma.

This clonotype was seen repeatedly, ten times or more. The CDR3 protein is CATSRPAGVEQFF. The DNA for the CDR3 is TGTGCCACCAGCAGGCCAGCGGGAGTTGAGCAGTTCTTC. V gene TRBV15 combines with J gene TRBJ2-1; 8 bases are shared with TRBD2. Germline V gene data show CDR1 as LNHNV and CDR2 as YYDKDF (reference sequence). Trimming cost V 3 bases and J 9 bases; bases outside gene matches: 4. The CDR3 covers 13 residues.

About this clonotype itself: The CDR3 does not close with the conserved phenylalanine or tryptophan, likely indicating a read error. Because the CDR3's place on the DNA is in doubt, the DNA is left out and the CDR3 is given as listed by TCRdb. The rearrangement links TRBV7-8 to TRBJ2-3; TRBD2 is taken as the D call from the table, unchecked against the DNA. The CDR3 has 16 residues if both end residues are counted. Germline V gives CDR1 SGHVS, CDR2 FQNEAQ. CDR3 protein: CASSLEGKSYEQYFGP.

The CDR3 sequence is CASSLSWQGGTEAFF. The CDR3 DNA is TGTGCCAGCAGTTTGAGTTGGCAGGGTGGCACTGAAGCTTTCTTT. The chain recombines TRBV12-3 or TRBV12-4 with TRBJ1-1, with TRBD1 as a possible D gene (5 bases). V was trimmed by 3 bases and J by 4 bases, leaving 15 bases between them. This CDR3 spans 15 amino acids.

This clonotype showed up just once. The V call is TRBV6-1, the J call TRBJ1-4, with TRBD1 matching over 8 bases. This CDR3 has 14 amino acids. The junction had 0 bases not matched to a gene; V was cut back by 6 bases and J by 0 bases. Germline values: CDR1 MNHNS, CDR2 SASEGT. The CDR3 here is CASRTGATNEKLFF. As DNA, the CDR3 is TGTGCCAGCAGGACAGGGGCAACTAATGAAAAACTGTTTTTT.

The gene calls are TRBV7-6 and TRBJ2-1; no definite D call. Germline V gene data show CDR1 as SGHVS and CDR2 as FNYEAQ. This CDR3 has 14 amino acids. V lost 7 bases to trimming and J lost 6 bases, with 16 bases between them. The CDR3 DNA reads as TGTGCCAGCACCCCAACGACTGGATTCAATGAGCAGTTCTTC. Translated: CASTPTTGFNEQFF.

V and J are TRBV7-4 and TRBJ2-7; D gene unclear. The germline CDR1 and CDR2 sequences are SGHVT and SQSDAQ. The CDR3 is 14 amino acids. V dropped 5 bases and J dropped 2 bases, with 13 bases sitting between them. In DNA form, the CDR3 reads TGTGCCAGCAGCGCGGCTACAGATACCTACGAGCAGTACTTC. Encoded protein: CASSAATDTYEQYF.

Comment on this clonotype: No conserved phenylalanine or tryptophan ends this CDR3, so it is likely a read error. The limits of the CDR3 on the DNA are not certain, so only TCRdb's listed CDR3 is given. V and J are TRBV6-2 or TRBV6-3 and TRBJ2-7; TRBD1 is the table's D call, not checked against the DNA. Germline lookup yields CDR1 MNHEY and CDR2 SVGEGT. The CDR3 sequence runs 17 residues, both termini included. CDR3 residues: CASTRDRGENYGYNFGS.

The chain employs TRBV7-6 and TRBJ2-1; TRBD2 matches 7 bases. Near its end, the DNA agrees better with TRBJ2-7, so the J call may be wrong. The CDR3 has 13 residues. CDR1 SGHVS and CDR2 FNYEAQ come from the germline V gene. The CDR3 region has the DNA TGTGCCAGCAGCTTCAGCGGGACGGACGAGCAGTACTTC. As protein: CASSFSGTDEQYF.

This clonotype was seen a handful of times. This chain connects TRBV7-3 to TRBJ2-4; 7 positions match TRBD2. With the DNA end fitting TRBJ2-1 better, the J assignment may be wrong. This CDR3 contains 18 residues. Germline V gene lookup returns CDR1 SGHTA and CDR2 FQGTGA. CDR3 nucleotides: TGTGCCAGCAGCTTAACTATAGGACTAGAGCGGTCGTACAATGAGCAGTTCTTC. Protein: CASSLTIGLERSYNEQFF.

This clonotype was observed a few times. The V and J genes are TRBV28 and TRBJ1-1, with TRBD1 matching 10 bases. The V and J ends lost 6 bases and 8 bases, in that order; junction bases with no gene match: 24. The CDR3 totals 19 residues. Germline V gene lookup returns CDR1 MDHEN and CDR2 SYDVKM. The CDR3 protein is CASSLDRGEDAPPKSEAFF. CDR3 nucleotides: TGTGCCAGCAGCCTGGACAGGGGGGAAGATGCTCCCCCGAAGTCAGAAGCTTTCTTT.

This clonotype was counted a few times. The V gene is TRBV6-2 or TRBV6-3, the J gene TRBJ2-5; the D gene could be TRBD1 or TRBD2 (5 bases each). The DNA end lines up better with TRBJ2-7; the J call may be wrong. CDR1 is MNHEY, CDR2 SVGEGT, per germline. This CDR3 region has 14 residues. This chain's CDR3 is CASNPGPQKYEQYF. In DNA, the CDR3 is TGTGCCAGTAACCCGGGACCCCAAAAATACGAGCAGTACTTC.

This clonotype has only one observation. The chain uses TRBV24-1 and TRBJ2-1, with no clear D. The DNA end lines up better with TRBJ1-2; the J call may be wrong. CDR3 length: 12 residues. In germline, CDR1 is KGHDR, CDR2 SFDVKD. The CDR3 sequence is CATSDLNYGYTF. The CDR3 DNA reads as TGTGCCACCAGTGATCTTAACTATGGCTACACCTTC.

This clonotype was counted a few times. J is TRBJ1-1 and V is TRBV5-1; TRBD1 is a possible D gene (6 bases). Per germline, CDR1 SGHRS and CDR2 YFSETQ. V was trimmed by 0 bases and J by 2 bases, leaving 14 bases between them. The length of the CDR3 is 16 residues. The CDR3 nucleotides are TGCGCCAGCAGCTTGGTGGGGGCCCGCACTAACACTGAAGCTTTCTTT. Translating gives CASSLVGARTNTEAFF.

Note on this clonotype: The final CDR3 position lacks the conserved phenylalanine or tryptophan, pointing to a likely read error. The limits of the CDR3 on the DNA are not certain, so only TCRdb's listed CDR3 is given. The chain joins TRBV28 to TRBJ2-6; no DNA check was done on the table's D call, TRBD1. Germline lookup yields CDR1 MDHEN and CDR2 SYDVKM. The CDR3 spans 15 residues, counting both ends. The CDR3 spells CATVGQGAAEQFFGA.